The clone carrying this T cell receptor beta chain was seen a single time. The antigen is unknown. This sample is part of a study of cytomegalovirus exposure and HLA in healthy donors. Study-wide background: Earlier sequencing of some 190 million T cells yielded approximately 120 million unique TCR beta sequences. Overall study results and limits: As was reported, the HLA-A and HLA-B alleles of most subjects were accurately predicted from TCR beta sequences. Most CMV-associated TCR beta chains were later found to appear HLA-restricted. Cytomegalovirus association was listed for about 160 TCR beta chains.

PCR was performed using 60 Vbeta and 13 Jbeta primers. Sequencing was performed with immunoSEQ multiplex PCR; in TCRdb, only in-frame clones are kept and a portion is missing. The repertoire holds approximately 190,000 clones, with approximately 84% as singletons. The specimen sequenced was PBMCs. The receptor's source is a woman aged 45-60 years in good health and CMV-seropositive.

CDR3: CASSYSSQGDQPQHF. The CDR3 region has the DNA TGTGCCAGCAGTTACTCGAGTCAGGGGGATCAGCCCCAGCATTTT. V and J are TRBV6-5 and TRBJ1-5; 7 nucleotides match TRBD1. The ends lost 0 bases at V and 5 bases at J; junction bases unmatched: 4. The CDR3 contains 15 residues. Germline lookup yields CDR1 MNHEY and CDR2 SVGAGI.